Listed below are T cell receptor beta chains from one sample, sequenced in a study of cytomegalovirus exposure and HLA in healthy donors. Assay used: immunoSEQ multiplex PCR; TCRdb lists only in-frame clones, some missing. Of some 97,000 clones listed, around 80% are singletons. Sample: PBMCs. The source is a woman aged 50 to 60 in good health and CMV-seropositive. Each CDR3 is given with its conserved first and last residue. Fields, in order: clone size, V gene, J gene, D gene, CDR3 DNA, CDR3 protein. The D gene is left open where the match is weak. A row's size may be missing; if present it is once, few, many or a size class.

NA	TRBV19	TRBJ1-4	NA	TGTGCCAGTAGTATGGGGAAGGGGAACCCCGCAACTAATGAAAAACTGTTTTTT	CASSMGKGNPATNEKLFF
few	TRBV2	TRBJ2-7	NA	TGTGCCAGCAGTGGAGAGTACGAGCAGTACTTC	CASSGEYEQYF
few	TRBV27	TRBJ1-2	TRBD1	TGTGCCAGCAGTTTATCGCAGACAGGGGGCCACTATGGCTACACCTTC	CASSLSQTGGHYGYTF
NA	TRBV7-9	TRBJ2-7	NA	TGTGCCAGCAGCTTTCGTTCGGACAGTCCCTACGAGCAGCACTTC	CASSFRSDSPYEQHF
once	TRBV9	TRBJ1-1	NA	TGTGCCAGCAGCGCCGGGATTGAAGCTTTCTTT	CASSAGIEAFF
NA	TRBV5-1	TRBJ1-3	TRBD1	TGCGCCAGCAGCGTCGACGGGTCAGGGGGCGTCTCTGGAAACACCATATATTTT	CASSVDGSGGVSGNTIYF
NA	TRBV2	TRBJ2-7	TRBD2	TGTGCCAGCAGGGTAGCGGGGGGCCGGGGGAACGAGCAGTACTTC	CASRVAGGRGNEQYF
NA	TRBV18	TRBJ2-7	NA	TGTGCCAGCTCACCCCCACCTGAAGGGGGCGAGCAGTACTTC	CASSPPPEGGEQYF
NA	TRBV4-2	TRBJ1-5	TRBD1	TGTGCCAGCAGCCAAGTAGACGGAAGGGGGCTGAAGAATCAGCCCCAGCATTTT	CASSQVDGRGLKNQPQHF
NA	TRBV10-2	TRBJ2-7	TRBD2	TGCGCCAGCAGCGGACTAGAAGGGTACTACGAGCAGTACTTC	CASSGLEGYYEQYF
NA	TRBV30	TRBJ2-5	NA	TGTGCCTGGAGTCCAAGCGGTGAGACCCAGTACTTC	CAWSPSGETQYF
NA	TRBV7-6	TRBJ1-1	NA	TGTGCCAGCAGCCAACAAGAGAACACTGAAGCTTTCTTT	CASSQQENTEAFF
NA	TRBV4-1	TRBJ1-2	TRBD1	TGCGCCAGCAGCCAGACTCGGACAGGGGAAGGCTACACCTTC	CASSQTRTGEGYTF
NA	TRBV7-3	TRBJ2-5	TRBD2	TGTGCCAGCAGCCAAGGCGCTAGCGGGGGATGGGAGACCCAGTACTTC	CASSQGASGGWETQYF
NA	TRBV18	TRBJ1-5	NA	TGTGCCAGCTCACCGAGTGATCAGCCCCAGCATTTT	CASSPSDQPQHF
NA	TRBV27	TRBJ2-3	TRBD2	TGTGCCAGCAGTTTACTAGCGGGGACTCGCGGAGATACGCAGTATTTT	CASSLLAGTRGDTQYF
many	TRBV6-1	TRBJ1-1	NA	TGTGCCAGCAGGGGGGCGGGGAACACTGAAGCTTTCTTT	CASRGAGNTEAFF
NA	TRBV5-1	TRBJ2-1	TRBD1	TGCGCCAGCAGCTTACTGGACAGGGGCCCCAATGAGCAGTTCTTC	CASSLLDRGPNEQFF
NA	TRBV2	TRBJ2-7	TRBD2	TGTGCCGGCCGGGGGCGGGGGGGCTTGGGCGAGCAGTACTTC	CAGRGRGGLGEQYF
NA	TRBV18	TRBJ2-2	NA	TGTGCCAGCTCACCACGCGGTTTTAACACCGGGGAGCTGTTTTTT	CASSPRGFNTGELFF
NA	TRBV11-2	TRBJ2-1	NA	TGTGCCAGCAGCTCATCTGGGGGCAGCGATGAGCAGTTCTTC	CASSSSGGSDEQFF
NA	TRBV19	TRBJ1-4	NA	TGTGCCAGTAGTATTCGGGACACAGCCAGAGAAAAACTGTTTTTT	CASSIRDTAREKLFF
NA	TRBV5-6	TRBJ1-2	NA	TGTGCCAGCAGCTTGGCGGGTCTCTATGGCTACACCTTC	CASSLAGLYGYTF
NA	TRBV6-4	TRBJ2-1	TRBD2	TGTGCCAGCAGTGACTCGGGGAGGGCGGAGCAGTTCTTC	CASSDSGRAEQFF
NA	TRBV7-3	TRBJ1-1	NA	TGTGCCAGCAGCCCGACAGGAAACACTGAAGCTTTCTTT	CASSPTGNTEAFF
NA	TRBV5-1	TRBJ2-1	NA	TGCGCCAGCAGCTTTGGCCGCTCAGCGGCCTACAATGAGCAGTTCTTC	CASSFGRSAAYNEQFF
NA	TRBV5-5	TRBJ2-7	TRBD1	TGTGCCAGCAGCTTGGAGAACCGGGACAGCGCCTACGAGCAGTACTTC	CASSLENRDSAYEQYF
NA	TRBV7-3	TRBJ2-7	TRBD2	TGTGCCAGCAGCTTATATGTCGCGGGGGATCACGAGCAGTACTTC	CASSLYVAGDHEQYF
NA	TRBV5-4	TRBJ1-1	NA	TGTGCCACGTATGGGGGGACGGACACTGAAGCTTTCTTT	CATYGGTDTEAFF
NA	TRBV7-9	TRBJ2-3	TRBD2	TGTGCCAGCAGCGCAAAGGTTGGGACTAGTGACACAGATACGCAGTATTTT	CASSAKVGTSDTDTQYF
NA	TRBV19	TRBJ1-1	TRBD1	TGTGCCAGTAGTCTCCAGACAGGGGGCACTGAAGCTTTCTTT	CASSLQTGGTEAFF
NA	TRBV7-9	TRBJ1-2	TRBD1	TGTGCCAGCAGCTCCATAGAGGGACAGGGCGTGGGCGGCTACACCTTC	CASSSIEGQGVGGYTF
NA	TRBV5-6	TRBJ1-1	TRBD1	TGTGCCAGCAGCTTAACGGGACAGGGGGGGTACACTGAAGCTTTCTTT	CASSLTGQGGYTEAFF
NA	TRBV18	TRBJ1-1	TRBD1	TGTGCCAGCTCACCACGGACAGGGTTGAACACTGAAGCTTTCTTT	CASSPRTGLNTEAFF
NA	TRBV12-5	TRBJ1-1	NA	TGTGCTAGTGGTTTGGGACAACTCATGAACACTGAAGCTTTCTTT	CASGLGQLMNTEAFF
NA	TRBV7-9	TRBJ1-2	NA	TGTTCCAGCAGTCTCGACAGCTATGGCTACACCTTC	CSSSLDSYGYTF
NA	TRBV4-1	TRBJ1-2	TRBD1	TGCGCCAGCAGCCCAATTGGGACAGCTAACTATGGCTACACCTTC	CASSPIGTANYGYTF
NA	TRBV30	TRBJ2-7	TRBD1	TGTGCCTGGAGGGTGGACAGGGTGTCCGAGCAGTACTTC	CAWRVDRVSEQYF
NA	TRBV7-6	TRBJ2-7	TRBD2	TGTGCCAGCAGCTTGACGCGGACTAGCGACGAGCAGTACTTC	CASSLTRTSDEQYF
once	TRBV7-2	TRBJ2-1	NA	TGTGCCAGCAGCTACGGGACAGGGGGTATGGGACTAGCGAAGTTCTTC	CASSYGTGGMGLAKFF
NA	TRBV14	TRBJ2-5	NA	TGTGCCAGCAGCCTCTACAGGGACCAAGAGACCCAGTACTTC	CASSLYRDQETQYF
NA	TRBV12-5	TRBJ2-2	NA	TGTGCTAGTGGTTTGGGGCAGGGGAACACCGGGGAGCTGTTTTTT	CASGLGQGNTGELFF
NA	TRBV7-6	TRBJ2-3	NA	TGTGCCAGCAGCCCCGTGGGGGCTTGGGGCACAGATACGCAGTATTTT	CASSPVGAWGTDTQYF
NA	TRBV19	TRBJ1-1	TRBD1	TGTGCCAGTAGTATTGGGACAGTCTTTTTTCCTGAAGCTTTCTTT	CASSIGTVFFPEAFF
NA	TRBV14	TRBJ2-3	TRBD2	TGTGCCAGCAGCCAGGGACTAGCGGCCCCAGATACGCAGTATTTT	CASSQGLAAPDTQYF